This T cell receptor beta chain was documented in a study of cytomegalovirus exposure and HLA in healthy donors. Study observations and caveats: It was approximately 150 TCR beta chains that were listed as cytomegalovirus-associated. In a later analysis, TCR beta V- and J-gene trimming showed a link to a missense DCLRE1C variant.

The sample holds one count of this clone. Its antigen is unknown. The CDR3 is 15 residues long. The PCR employed 60 Vbeta primers together with 13 Jbeta primers. Libraries were prepared by immunoSEQ multiplex PCR; TCRdb keeps only in-frame clonotypes and omits some of them. The sample holds 75,000 to 100,000 clones; roughly three fifths are singletons and the top ten take approximately 3%. The sequence derives from a man in his sixties in good health and CMV-seronegative. The sequenced sample consisted of PBMCs. V usage is TRBV21-1 and J usage is TRBJ1-1. TRBV21-1 has pseudogene status. The CDR3 nucleotides are TGTGCCAGCAGCAGAAGGAGGGGAGGGAACACTGAAGCTTTCTTT. Protein: CASSRRRGGNTEAFF.